The 2 T cell receptor beta chains presented below share a single source sample, sequenced in a study of T cell responses to AZD1222 COVID-19 vaccine. Clones were read by immunoSEQ multiplex PCR, and TCRdb kept only the in-frame ones, dropping some. Of about 120,000 clones listed, 85% to 90% are singletons. Source: peripheral blood, taken on day 0 of MenACWY control vaccination. The origin of the receptors is an adult in good health.

This clone was detected only a few times. The J gene is TRBJ1-1, the V gene TRBV27, with D possibly being TRBD1 (5 bases). The V end was cut by 5 bases, the J end by 4 bases, with 14 bases between. The CDR3 spans 14 residues. Germline V gene data show CDR1 as MNHEY and CDR2 as SMNVEV (reference sequence). The CDR3 sequence is CASSRGDLGTEAFF. As DNA, the CDR3 is TGTGCCAGCAGTCGCGGGGACCTGGGCACTGAAGCTTTCTTT.

The chain has TRBV6-4 and TRBJ1-1; no firm D call. The CDR3 contains 13 residues. V dropped 2 bases and J dropped 2 bases, with 6 bases sitting between them. Germline V gene data show CDR1 as MRHNA and CDR2 as SNTAGT. CDR3 DNA sequence: TGTGCCAGCAGTGACAGGGCAAACACTGAAGCTTTCTTT. This encodes CASSDRANTEAFF.